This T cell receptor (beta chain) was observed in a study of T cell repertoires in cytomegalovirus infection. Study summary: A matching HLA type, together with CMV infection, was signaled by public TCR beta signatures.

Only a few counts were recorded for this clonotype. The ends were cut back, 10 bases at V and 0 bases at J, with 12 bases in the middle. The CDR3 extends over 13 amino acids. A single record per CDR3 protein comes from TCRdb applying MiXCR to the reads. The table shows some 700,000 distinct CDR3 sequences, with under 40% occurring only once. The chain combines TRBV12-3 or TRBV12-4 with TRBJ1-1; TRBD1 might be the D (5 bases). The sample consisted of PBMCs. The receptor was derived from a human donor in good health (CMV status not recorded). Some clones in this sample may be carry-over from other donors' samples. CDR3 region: CATMGRVNTEAFF. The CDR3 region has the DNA TGTGCCACCATGGGGCGGGTGAACACTGAAGCTTTCTTT.